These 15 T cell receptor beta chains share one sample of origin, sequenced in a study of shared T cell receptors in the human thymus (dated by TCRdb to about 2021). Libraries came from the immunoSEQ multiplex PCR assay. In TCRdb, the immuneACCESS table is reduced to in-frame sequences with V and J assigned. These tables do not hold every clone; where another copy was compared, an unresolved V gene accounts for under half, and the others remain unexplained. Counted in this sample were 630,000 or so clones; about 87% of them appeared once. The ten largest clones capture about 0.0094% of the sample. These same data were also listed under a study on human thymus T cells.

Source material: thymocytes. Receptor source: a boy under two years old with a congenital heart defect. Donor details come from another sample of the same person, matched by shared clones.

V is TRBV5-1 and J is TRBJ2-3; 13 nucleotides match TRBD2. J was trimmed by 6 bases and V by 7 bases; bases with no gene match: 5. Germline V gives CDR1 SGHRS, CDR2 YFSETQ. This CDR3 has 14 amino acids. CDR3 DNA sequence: TGCGCCAGCCTTGAGACTAGCGGGGGGGATACGCAGTATTTT. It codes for CASLETSGGDTQYF.

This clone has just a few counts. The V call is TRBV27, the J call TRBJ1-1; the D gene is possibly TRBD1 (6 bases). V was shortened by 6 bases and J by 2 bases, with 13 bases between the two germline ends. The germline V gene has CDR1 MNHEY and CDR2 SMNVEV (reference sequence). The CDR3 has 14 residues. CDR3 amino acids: CASSPDSINTEAFF. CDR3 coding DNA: TGTGCCAGCAGCCCGGACAGCATCAACACTGAAGCTTTCTTT.

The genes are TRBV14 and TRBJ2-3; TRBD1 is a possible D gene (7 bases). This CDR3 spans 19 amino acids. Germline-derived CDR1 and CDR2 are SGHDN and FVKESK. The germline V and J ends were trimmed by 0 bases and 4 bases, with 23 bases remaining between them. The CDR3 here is CASSQDKEGAGKVPDTQYF. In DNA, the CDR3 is TGTGCCAGCAGCCAAGATAAGGAGGGGGCAGGGAAGGTTCCAGATACGCAGTATTTT.

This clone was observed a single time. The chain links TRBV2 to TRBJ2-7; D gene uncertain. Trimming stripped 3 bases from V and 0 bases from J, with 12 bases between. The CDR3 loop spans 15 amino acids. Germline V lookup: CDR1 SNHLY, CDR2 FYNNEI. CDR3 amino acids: CASSDPRTSSYEQYF. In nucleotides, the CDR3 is TGTGCCAGCAGTGACCCGAGAACGAGCTCCTACGAGCAGTACTTC. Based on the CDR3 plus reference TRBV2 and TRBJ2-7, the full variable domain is EPEVTQTPSHQVTQMGQEVILRCVPISNHLYFYWYRQILGQKVEFLVSFYNNEISEKSEIFDDQFSVERPDGSNFTLKIRSTKLEDSAMYFCASSDPRTSSYEQYFGPGTRLTVT.

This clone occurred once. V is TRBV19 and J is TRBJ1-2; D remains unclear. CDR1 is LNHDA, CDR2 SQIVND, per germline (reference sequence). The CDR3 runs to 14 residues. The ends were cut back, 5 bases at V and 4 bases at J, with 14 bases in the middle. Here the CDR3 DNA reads TGTGCCAGTAGTGATTCGAGAACGCCCTATGGCTACACCTTC. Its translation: CASSDSRTPYGYTF.

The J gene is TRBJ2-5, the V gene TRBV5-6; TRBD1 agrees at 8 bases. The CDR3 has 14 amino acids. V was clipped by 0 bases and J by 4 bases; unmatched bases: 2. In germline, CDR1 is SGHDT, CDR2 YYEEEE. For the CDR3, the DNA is TGTGCCAGCAGCTTGGACAGGGGGAGAGAGACCCAGTACTTC. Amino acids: CASSLDRGRETQYF.

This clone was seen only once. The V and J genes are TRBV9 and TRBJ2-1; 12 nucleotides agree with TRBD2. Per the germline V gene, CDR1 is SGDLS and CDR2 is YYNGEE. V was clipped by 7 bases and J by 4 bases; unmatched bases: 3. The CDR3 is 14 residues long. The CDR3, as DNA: TGTGCCAGCTCGGGACTAGCGGGTTACAATGAGCAGTTCTTC. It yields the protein CASSGLAGYNEQFF.

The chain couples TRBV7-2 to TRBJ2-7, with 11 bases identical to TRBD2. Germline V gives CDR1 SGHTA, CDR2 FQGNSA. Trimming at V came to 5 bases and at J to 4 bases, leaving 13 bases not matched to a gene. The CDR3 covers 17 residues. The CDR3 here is CASSHTKRLAGTYEQYF. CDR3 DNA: TGTGCCAGCAGCCACACCAAGAGACTAGCGGGAACATACGAGCAGTACTTC. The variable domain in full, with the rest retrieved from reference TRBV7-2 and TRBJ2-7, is GAGVSQSPSNKVTEKGKDVELRCDPISGHTALYWYRQSLGQGLEFLIYFQGNSAPDKSGLPSDRFSAERTGGSVSTLTIQRTQQEDSAVYLCASSHTKRLAGTYEQYFGPGTRLTVT.

Here the CDR3 reads CASSQPRQGVSTGELFF. DNA of the CDR3: TGCGCCAGCAGCCAACCCAGACAGGGAGTTAGCACCGGGGAGCTGTTTTTT. The chain recombines TRBV4-3 with TRBJ2-2; TRBD1 agrees at 7 bases. The CDR3 sequence is 17 residues long. With V trimmed by 2 bases and J by 4 bases, 10 bases remained unmatched. Germline values: CDR1 LGHNA, CDR2 YSLEER.

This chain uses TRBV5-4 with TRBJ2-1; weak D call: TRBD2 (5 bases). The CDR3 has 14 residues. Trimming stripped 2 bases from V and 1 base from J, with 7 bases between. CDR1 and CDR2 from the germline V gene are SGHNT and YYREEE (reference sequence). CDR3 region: CASSFGVSYNEQFF. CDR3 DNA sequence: TGTGCCAGCAGCTTCGGGGTATCCTACAATGAGCAGTTCTTC.

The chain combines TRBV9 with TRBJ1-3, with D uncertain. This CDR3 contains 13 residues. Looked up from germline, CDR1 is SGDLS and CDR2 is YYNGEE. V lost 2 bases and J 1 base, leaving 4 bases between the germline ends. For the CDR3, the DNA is TGTGCCAGCAGCGTCCCATCTGGAAACACCATATATTTT. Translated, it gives CASSVPSGNTIYF.

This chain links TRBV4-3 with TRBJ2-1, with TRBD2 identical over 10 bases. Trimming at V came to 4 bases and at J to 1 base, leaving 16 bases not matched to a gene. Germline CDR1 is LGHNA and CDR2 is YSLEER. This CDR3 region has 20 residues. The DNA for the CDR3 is TGCGCCAGCAGCCGAGGGGGCCTAGCGGGGGTATCTCTTTCCTACAATGAGCAGTTCTTC. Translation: CASSRGGLAGVSLSYNEQFF.

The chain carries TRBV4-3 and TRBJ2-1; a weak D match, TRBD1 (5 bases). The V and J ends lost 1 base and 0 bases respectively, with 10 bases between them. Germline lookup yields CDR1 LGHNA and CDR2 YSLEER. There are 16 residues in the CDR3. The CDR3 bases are TGCGCCAGCAGCCAAGTGGGGCAGAGCTCCTACAATGAGCAGTTCTTC. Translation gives CASSQVGQSSYNEQFF.

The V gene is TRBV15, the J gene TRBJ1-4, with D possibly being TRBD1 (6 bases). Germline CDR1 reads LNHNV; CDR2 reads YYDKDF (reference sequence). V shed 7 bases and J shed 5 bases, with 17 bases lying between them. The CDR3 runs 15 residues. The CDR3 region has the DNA TGTGCCACCACCGATCGGACAGCCCAAAATGAAAAACTGTTTTTT. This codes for CATTDRTAQNEKLFF. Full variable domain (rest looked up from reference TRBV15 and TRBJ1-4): DAMVIQNPRYQVTQFGKPVTLSCSQTLNHNVMYWYQQKSSQAPKLLFHYYDKDFNNEADTPDNFQSRRPNTSFCFLDIRSPGLGDTAMYLCATTDRTAQNEKLFFGSGTQLSVL.

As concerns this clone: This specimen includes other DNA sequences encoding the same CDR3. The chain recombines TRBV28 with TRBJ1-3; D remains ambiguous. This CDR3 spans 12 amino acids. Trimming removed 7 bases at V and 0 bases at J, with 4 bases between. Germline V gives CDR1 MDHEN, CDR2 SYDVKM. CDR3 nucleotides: TGTGCCAGCACAGGCTCTGGAAACACCATATATTTT. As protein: CASTGSGNTIYF.